This TCR beta chain appears in the sequencing data of a study of graft-versus-host responses after intestinal transplantation. Study-level information: Each patient got anti-thymocyte globulin induction, then tacrolimus and steroids for around 3 years. Study observations and caveats: Individuals who had graft-donor T cell macrochimerism had allografts that showed high graft-versus-host to host-versus-graft clonal ratios.

The trim removed 5 bases at V and 1 base at J, leaving 5 bases unmatched. In germline, CDR1 is SGHTA, CDR2 FQGNSA. The CDR3 contains 14 residues. To note about this clone: The antigen is not known.

The repertoire was sequenced with immunoSEQ multiplex PCR; TCRdb's copy has only in-frame clones and lacks some. Of about 19,000 clones listed, roughly 80% were seen once; the top ten hold about 1.9%. V gene TRBV7-2 combines with J gene TRBJ2-7, with 7 bases that match TRBD1. The source was PBMCs, collected 14 days after transplant. This clonotype was sampled from a human patient who received an intestinal transplant, so some T cells may come from the graft donor. The CDR3 nucleotides read TGTGCCAGCAGCACATGGGACAGATCCTACGAGCAGTACTTC. Translating gives CASSTWDRSYEQYF. Using reference TRBV7-2 and TRBJ2-7 for the parts outside the CDR3, the full variable domain is GAGVSQSPSNKVTEKGKDVELRCDPISGHTALYWYRQSLGQGLEFLIYFQGNSAPDKSGLPSDRFSAERTGGSVSTLTIQRTQQEDSAVYLCASSTWDRSYEQYFGPGTRLTVT.